A single sample is the source of the 28 T cell receptor beta chains below, sequenced in a study of blood T cell repertoires in COVID-19. The protocol was immunoSEQ multiplex PCR, while the TCRdb copy is restricted to in-frame clones and leaves out a portion. This repertoire shows around 140,000 clones, around nine tenths found once; its top ten account for approximately 1.5%. The sequencing input was peripheral blood. Receptors originate from a woman in her forties or fifties with acute or convalescent COVID-19.

V and J are TRBV30 and TRBJ1-5; a possible D gene is TRBD1 (5 bases). V dropped 1 base and J dropped 0 bases, with 10 bases sitting between them. The CDR3 runs to 15 residues. The germline V gene has CDR1 GTSNPN and CDR2 SVGIG (reference sequence). As DNA, the CDR3 is TGTGCCTGGAGTGAGGGGCAGCATAGCAATCAGCCCCAGCATTTT. Amino acid sequence: CAWSEGQHSNQPQHF.

The V gene is TRBV5-1, the J gene TRBJ2-6; possibly TRBD2 for D (5 bases). This CDR3 is 18 amino acids long. Per germline, CDR1 SGHRS and CDR2 YFSETQ. The V gene lost 2 bases and the J gene lost 1 base, with 16 bases spanning the gap. CDR3 residues: CASSFLRVSDSGANVLTF. CDR3 nucleotide sequence: TGCGCCAGCAGCTTCCTGCGGGTGAGTGATTCTGGGGCCAACGTCCTGACTTTC.

The rearrangement links TRBV6-5 to TRBJ1-6, with TRBD1 matching 10 bases. CDR1 is MNHEY, CDR2 SVGAGI, per germline. V was clipped by 6 bases and J by 16 bases; unmatched bases: 12. This CDR3 region has 14 residues. DNA of the CDR3: TGTGCCAGCAGGGAGACAGGGGGCTTTGAGGGTCTCCACTTT. As protein: CASRETGGFEGLHF.

The chain is built from TRBV6-5 and TRBJ2-7; a weak D match, TRBD2 (6 bases). The V end was cut by 2 bases, the J end by 1 base, with 12 bases between. The CDR3 extends over 15 amino acids. Germline loops: CDR1 MNHEY, CDR2 SVGAGI. The CDR3 coding sequence is TGTGCCAGCAGTTACGCGCGGGACTCGTCCTACGAGCAGTACTTC. Its translation is CASSYARDSSYEQYF.

There are a few counts of this clone. V gene TRBV19 combines with J gene TRBJ2-3, with D unclear. Germline V gene lookup returns CDR1 LNHDA and CDR2 SQIVND (reference sequence). The CDR3 sequence is 15 residues long. The V and J ends lost 1 base and 0 bases respectively, with 8 bases between them. CDR3 nucleotide sequence: TGTGCCAGTAGTATAGGCCTGACTAGCACAGATACGCAGTATTTT. Amino acids: CASSIGLTSTDTQYF.

This clone occurred a few times. The rearrangement links TRBV5-5 to TRBJ2-7; perhaps TRBD2 as D (5 bases). V shed 4 bases and J shed 0 bases, with 14 bases lying between them. The CDR3 is made up of 15 amino acids. In germline, CDR1 is SGHKS, CDR2 YYEKEE (reference sequence). As DNA, the CDR3 is TGTGCCAGCAGCCTGGACTCTTACAGCTCCTACGAGCAGTACTTC. Its protein is CASSLDSYSSYEQYF. The full variable domain, rest sourced from reference TRBV5-5 and TRBJ2-7, is DAGVTQSPTHLIKTRGQQVTLRCSPISGHKSVSWYQQVLGQGPQFIFQYYEKEERGRGNFPDRFSARQFPNYSSELNVNALLLGDSALYLCASSLDSYSSYEQYFGPGTRLTVT.

The V and J genes are TRBV6-2 or TRBV6-3 and TRBJ2-1; 7 nucleotides line up with TRBD1. The J segment lost 7 bases and the V segment lost 2 bases, leaving 14 bases of the junction unmatched. This CDR3 contains 17 residues. Germline CDR1 MNHEY, CDR2 SVGEGT. CDR3 sequence (DNA): TGTGCCAGCAGTTACGGGGACAGTGGAGGCCCCCTGAATGAGCAGTTCTTC. Translation gives CASSYGDSGGPLNEQFF.

V gene TRBV3-1 (or the pseudogene TRBV3-2) combines with J gene TRBJ1-5; maybe TRBD1 (5 bases). Germline values: CDR1 LGHDT, CDR2 YNNKEL (reference sequence). The CDR3 length is 19 residues. V lost 0 bases to trimming and J lost 4 bases, with 22 bases between them. CDR3 residues: CASSQDGRGAGLSNQPQHF. CDR3 nucleotide sequence: TGTGCCAGCAGCCAAGATGGGAGGGGAGCGGGGCTTAGTAATCAGCCCCAGCATTTT.

The rearrangement uses TRBV7-3 and TRBJ1-1; 7 bases line up with TRBD1. This CDR3 has 16 amino acids. Per germline, CDR1 SGHTA and CDR2 FQGTGA. J gave up 0 bases and V 5 bases, and 9 bases lay outside the gene matches. The CDR3: CASSVYRGRVNTEAFF. CDR3 bases: TGTGCCAGCAGCGTATACAGGGGAAGGGTGAACACTGAAGCTTTCTTT.

J is TRBJ2-1 and V is TRBV5-3; tentatively, D is TRBD1 (6 bases). TRBV5-3 is labeled an ORF, and its function is uncertain. The CDR3 spans 12 residues. The ends were cut back, 4 bases at V and 8 bases at J, with 10 bases in the middle. The CDR3 DNA follows: TGTGCCAGAAGCCTGGACAGTCATGAGCAGTTCTTC. Protein: CARSLDSHEQFF.

The chain joins TRBV12-3 or TRBV12-4 to TRBJ2-7, with TRBD1 as a possible D gene (5 bases). CDR3 length equals 13 residues. Trimming cost V 0 bases and J 3 bases, with 6 bases left between them. The CDR3 bases are TGTGCCAGCAGTTTAGCCAGGGACTACGAGCAGTACTTC. Protein: CASSLARDYEQYF.

This chain uses TRBV27 with TRBJ2-1, with D uncertain. Trimming cost V 7 bases and J 7 bases, with 14 bases left between them. This CDR3 has 13 residues. Germline V gives CDR1 MNHEY, CDR2 SMNVEV (reference sequence). The CDR3 sequence: CASTLVVGNEQFF. DNA for the CDR3: TGTGCCAGCACCTTAGTAGTCGGGAATGAGCAGTTCTTC.

This clone has more than one count but fewer than ten. The chain is built from TRBV6-4 and TRBJ2-3; 9 bases are a match to TRBD1. This CDR3 spans 14 amino acids. The junction had 2 bases not matched to a gene; V was cut back by 3 bases and J by 4 bases. Germline CDR1 reads MRHNA; CDR2 reads SNTAGT. The chain's CDR3 is CASSERQGADTQYF. CDR3 in DNA: TGTGCCAGCAGTGAGCGACAGGGGGCAGATACGCAGTATTTT.

This clone was recorded only once. The V gene is TRBV18, the J gene TRBJ1-3; 12 positions agree with TRBD1. This CDR3 spans 17 amino acids. CDR1 KGHSH and CDR2 LQKENI come from the germline V gene. Losses at the gene ends were 6 bases for V and 0 bases for J; bases not matched to a gene: 6. The CDR3 DNA reads TGTGCCAGCTCCTCGGGACAGGGGGCTTACTCTGGAAACACCATATATTTT. Amino acid sequence: CASSSGQGAYSGNTIYF.

The CDR3 DNA follows: TGTGCCAGCAGTTTGTCAGGGGGCTATGGCTACACCTTC. It codes for CASSLSGGYGYTF. The gene calls are TRBV12-3 or TRBV12-4 and TRBJ1-2; the match to TRBD1 covers 7 bases. V lost 3 bases to trimming and J lost 4 bases; unmatched junction nucleotides: 2. This CDR3 contains 13 residues.

The rearrangement links TRBV18 to TRBJ2-1; 8 bases agree with TRBD1. The CDR3 has 20 residues. CDR1 is KGHSH, CDR2 LQKENI, per germline. With V trimmed by 6 bases and J by 3 bases, 22 bases remained unmatched. This CDR3 reads CASSPSGSESDRGYYNEQFF. Here the CDR3 DNA reads TGTGCCAGCTCGCCGAGTGGTTCCGAGTCCGACAGGGGATACTACAATGAGCAGTTCTTC. Variable domain in full (rest from reference TRBV18 and TRBJ2-1): NAGVMQNPRHLVRRRGQEARLRCSPMKGHSHVYWYRQLPEEGLKFMVYLQKENIIDESGMPKERFSAEFPKEGPSILRIQQVVRGDSAAYFCASSPSGSESDRGYYNEQFFGPGTRLTVL.

The chain combines TRBV18 with TRBJ1-5; no firm D call. Germline CDR1 KGHSH, CDR2 LQKENI. V was trimmed by 10 bases and J by 6 bases, leaving 22 bases between them. This CDR3 has 15 residues. The CDR3 DNA reads TGTGCCACCTCGGAAGCAGCCGGTCCAGGTCAGCCCCAGCATTTT. Translated: CATSEAAGPGQPQHF. Filled out from reference TRBV18 and TRBJ1-5, the complete variable domain reads NAGVMQNPRHLVRRRGQEARLRCSPMKGHSHVYWYRQLPEEGLKFMVYLQKENIIDESGMPKERFSAEFPKEGPSILRIQQVVRGDSAAYFCATSEAAGPGQPQHFGDGTRLSIL.

The gene calls are TRBV15 and TRBJ1-5; 10 nucleotides match TRBD1. CDR1 is LNHNV, CDR2 YYDKDF, per germline (reference sequence). The V gene end was trimmed by 3 bases and the J gene end by 7 bases; junction bases not matched to a gene: 6. The CDR3 extends over 15 amino acids. The CDR3 DNA is TGTGCCACCAGCAGTCGACAGGGGGCCAGACAGCCCCAGCATTTT. Its protein product is CATSSRQGARQPQHF.

The table lists this clone with a few counts. This chain uses TRBV3-1 (or the pseudogene TRBV3-2) with TRBJ1-2, with 12 bases matching TRBD1. Germline CDR1 and CDR2: LGHDT and YNNKEL (reference sequence). There are 13 residues in the CDR3. The ends lost 4 bases at V and 8 bases at J; junction bases unmatched: 2. CDR3 loop: CASSPGTGGGYTF. In DNA form, the CDR3 reads TGTGCCAGCAGCCCCGGGACAGGGGGCGGCTACACCTTC.

The V and J genes are TRBV10-3 and TRBJ1-1; D gene ambiguous. The V gene's germline CDR1 is ENHRY and CDR2 SYGVKD. This CDR3 has 13 residues. Trimming cost V 3 bases and J 4 bases, with 9 bases left between them. CDR3 coding DNA: TGTGCCATCAGTGACTTTGCGGGCACTGAAGCTTTCTTT. Protein sequence: CAISDFAGTEAFF.

V gene TRBV28 combines with J gene TRBJ1-1, with D perhaps matching TRBD1 (5 bases). The V gene lost 2 bases and the J gene lost 1 base, with 11 bases spanning the gap. The CDR3 is 15 residues long. Germline assignment: CDR1 MDHEN and CDR2 SYDVKM. CDR3 DNA: TGTGCCAGCAGTTTAGCAGGGATGGCGAACACTGAAGCTTTCTTT. Translated: CASSLAGMANTEAFF.

The CDR3 sequence is CASSSSEQYF. Written as DNA, the CDR3 is TGTGCCAGCAGCTCTTCCGAGCAGTACTTC. V and J are TRBV11-2 and TRBJ2-7; D gene uncertain. The V end lost 4 bases, the J end lost 6 bases, and 4 bases lay between the germline ends. CDR3 length equals 10 residues. CDR1 and CDR2 (germline): SGHAT, FQNNGV.

The count of this clone is one. The chain uses TRBV5-1 and TRBJ2-5, with D tentatively TRBD2 (5 bases). This CDR3 is 13 amino acids long. V shed 4 bases and J shed 5 bases, with 12 bases lying between them. Germline assignment: CDR1 SGHRS and CDR2 YFSETQ. CDR3: CASSVSWEETQYF. The CDR3 DNA is TGCGCCAGCAGCGTCTCGTGGGAGGAGACCCAGTACTTC.

The chain carries TRBV3-1 (or the pseudogene TRBV3-2) and TRBJ1-5; 8 nucleotides align to TRBD1. CDR1 LGHDT and CDR2 YNNKEL come from the germline V gene (reference sequence). The CDR3 is 15 residues long. V was pared by 1 base and J by 1 base, with 0 bases of the junction left unmatched. The CDR3 here is CASSQGQGSNQPQHF. CDR3 bases: TGTGCCAGCAGCCAAGGACAGGGGAGCAATCAGCCCCAGCATTTT.

The chain recombines TRBV7-3 with TRBJ2-3, with D hard to call. V was pared by 3 bases and J by 9 bases, with 13 bases between. The germline V gene encodes CDR1 SGHTA and CDR2 FQGTGA. The CDR3 is 13 amino acids. The CDR3 reads CASSFDGLGTQYF. The CDR3 DNA follows: TGTGCCAGCAGCTTTGACGGCCTCGGGACGCAGTATTTT.

This clone has more than one count but fewer than ten. The V and J genes are TRBV28 and TRBJ2-3; TRBD1 agrees at 10 bases. Germline CDR1 MDHEN, CDR2 SYDVKM. The CDR3 consists of 16 residues. Unmatched junction bases numbered 9, after V lost 4 bases and J lost 5 bases. The CDR3 bases are TGTGCCAGCAGTTCGCCGGGACAGGGGCTTGAAGATACGCAGTATTTT. It codes for CASSSPGQGLEDTQYF.

In this sample, this clone turned up a few times. The chain has TRBV5-1 and TRBJ2-7; 10 bases fit TRBD2. Germline V lookup: CDR1 SGHRS, CDR2 YFSETQ. This CDR3 has 16 amino acids. V was clipped by 3 bases and J by 4 bases; unmatched bases: 10. The CDR3 loop reads CASSSGLARVFYEQYF. For the CDR3, the DNA is TGCGCCAGCAGCTCGGGACTAGCGCGGGTATTTTACGAGCAGTACTTC.

The chain has TRBV4-1 and TRBJ2-3; 7 bases fit TRBD2. CDR3 length equals 17 residues. Germline trimming cut 8 bases from V and 2 bases from J; bases unmatched to any gene: 16. Germline V gene sequence: CDR1 MGHRA, CDR2 YSYEKL. This CDR3 is CASAKNPSGIPTDTQYF. CDR3 sequence (DNA): TGCGCCAGCGCCAAAAACCCCAGCGGGATCCCCACAGATACGCAGTATTTT.